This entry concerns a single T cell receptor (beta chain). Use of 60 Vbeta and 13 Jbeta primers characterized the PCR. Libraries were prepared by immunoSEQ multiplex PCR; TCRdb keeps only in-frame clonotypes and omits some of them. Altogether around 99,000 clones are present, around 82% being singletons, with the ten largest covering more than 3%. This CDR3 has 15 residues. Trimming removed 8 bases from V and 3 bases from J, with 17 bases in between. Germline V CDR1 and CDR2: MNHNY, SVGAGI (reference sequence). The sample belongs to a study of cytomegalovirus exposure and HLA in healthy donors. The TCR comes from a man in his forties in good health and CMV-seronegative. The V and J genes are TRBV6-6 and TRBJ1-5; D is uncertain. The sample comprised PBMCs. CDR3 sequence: CASGSGRIPNQPQHF. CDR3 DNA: TGTGCCAGCGGAAGCGGACGGATTCCCAATCAGCCCCAGCATTTT.